This TCR beta chain emerged from a study of shared clonotypes between healthy human individuals. TCRdb's copy holds only in-frame clones and misses some; the assay was immunoSEQ multiplex PCR. The table includes 400,000 to 500,000 clones, 76% detected once. The CDR3 loop spans 20 amino acids. V was cut by 7 bases and J by 1 base, with 26 bases left in between. Germline CDR1 MDHEN, CDR2 SYDVKM. Study results and limitations: Tissues were not sampled, only blood, and their repertoires likely differ.

The study drew all its donors from Caucasian adults living in Nashville, Tennessee. As concerns this clone: Its target is not known.

The rearrangement uses TRBV28 and TRBJ2-6; weak D call: TRBD1 (5 bases). The sample was PBMCs. The source is a woman in her thirties or forties in good health. Some clones in this sample may be carry-over from other donors' samples. The CDR3 loop reads CASKHPPGRVVLSGANVLTF. For the CDR3, the DNA is TGTGCCAGCAAGCACCCCCCGGGCAGGGTGGTACTTTCTGGGGCCAACGTCCTGACTTTC.